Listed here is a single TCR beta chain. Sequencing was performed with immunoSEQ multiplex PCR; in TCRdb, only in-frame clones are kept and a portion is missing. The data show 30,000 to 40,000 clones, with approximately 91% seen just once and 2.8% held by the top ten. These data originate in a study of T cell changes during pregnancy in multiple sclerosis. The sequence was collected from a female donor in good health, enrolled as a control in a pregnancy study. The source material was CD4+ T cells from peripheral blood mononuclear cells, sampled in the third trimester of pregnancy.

The CDR3 here is CASSEIMRLDYEQYF. In DNA, the CDR3 is TGTGCCAGCAGTGAAATTATGAGACTAGACTACGAGCAGTACTTC. The rearrangement uses TRBV2 and TRBJ2-7, with D possibly TRBD2 on 6 matching bases. V gave up 2 bases and J gave up 3 bases, with 14 bases separating them. Germline V gene sequence: CDR1 SNHLY, CDR2 FYNNEI. This CDR3 is 15 amino acids long. Full variable domain (outside the CDR3, taken from reference TRBV2 and TRBJ2-7): EPEVTQTPSHQVTQMGQEVILRCVPISNHLYFYWYRQILGQKVEFLVSFYNNEISEKSEIFDDQFSVERPDGSNFTLKIRSTKLEDSAMYFCASSEIMRLDYEQYFGPGTRLTVT.